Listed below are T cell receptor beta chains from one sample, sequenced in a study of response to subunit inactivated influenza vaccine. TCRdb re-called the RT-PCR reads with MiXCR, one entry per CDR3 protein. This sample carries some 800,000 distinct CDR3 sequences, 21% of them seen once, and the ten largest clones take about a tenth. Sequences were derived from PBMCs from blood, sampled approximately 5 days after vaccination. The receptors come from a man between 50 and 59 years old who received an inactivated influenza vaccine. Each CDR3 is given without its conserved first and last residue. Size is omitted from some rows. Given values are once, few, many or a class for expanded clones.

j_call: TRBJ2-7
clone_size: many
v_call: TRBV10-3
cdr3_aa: AISESNLAGASNEQY

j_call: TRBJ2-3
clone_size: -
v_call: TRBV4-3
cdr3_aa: ASSIGTSGRAADTQY

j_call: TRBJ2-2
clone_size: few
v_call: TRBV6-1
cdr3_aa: ASRGVINTGELF

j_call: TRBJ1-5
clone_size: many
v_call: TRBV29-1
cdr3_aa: SVAALDSNQPQH

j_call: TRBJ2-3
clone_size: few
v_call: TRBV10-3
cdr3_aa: AISAASVGDTQY

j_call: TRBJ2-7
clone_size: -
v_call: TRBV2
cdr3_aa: ASSTQGGAPQQY

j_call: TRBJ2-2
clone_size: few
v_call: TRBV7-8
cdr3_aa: ASSLNRGNTGELF

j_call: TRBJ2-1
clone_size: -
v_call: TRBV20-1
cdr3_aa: SASWDRTYNEQF

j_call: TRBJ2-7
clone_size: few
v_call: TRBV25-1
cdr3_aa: ASGGDRGYEQY

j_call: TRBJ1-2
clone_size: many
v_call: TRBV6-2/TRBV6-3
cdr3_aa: ASSHPALRSNYGYT

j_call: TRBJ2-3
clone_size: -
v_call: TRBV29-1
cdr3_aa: SVSTTLGTDTQY

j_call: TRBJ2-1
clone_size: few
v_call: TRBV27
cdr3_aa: ASSLSSGEDEQF

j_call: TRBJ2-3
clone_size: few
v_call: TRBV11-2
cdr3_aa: ASSFGTPSTDTQY

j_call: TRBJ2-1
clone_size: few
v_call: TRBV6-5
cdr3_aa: ASSYLGLAGGRSYNEQF

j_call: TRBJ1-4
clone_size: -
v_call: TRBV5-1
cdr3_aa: ASSLAPGEKLF